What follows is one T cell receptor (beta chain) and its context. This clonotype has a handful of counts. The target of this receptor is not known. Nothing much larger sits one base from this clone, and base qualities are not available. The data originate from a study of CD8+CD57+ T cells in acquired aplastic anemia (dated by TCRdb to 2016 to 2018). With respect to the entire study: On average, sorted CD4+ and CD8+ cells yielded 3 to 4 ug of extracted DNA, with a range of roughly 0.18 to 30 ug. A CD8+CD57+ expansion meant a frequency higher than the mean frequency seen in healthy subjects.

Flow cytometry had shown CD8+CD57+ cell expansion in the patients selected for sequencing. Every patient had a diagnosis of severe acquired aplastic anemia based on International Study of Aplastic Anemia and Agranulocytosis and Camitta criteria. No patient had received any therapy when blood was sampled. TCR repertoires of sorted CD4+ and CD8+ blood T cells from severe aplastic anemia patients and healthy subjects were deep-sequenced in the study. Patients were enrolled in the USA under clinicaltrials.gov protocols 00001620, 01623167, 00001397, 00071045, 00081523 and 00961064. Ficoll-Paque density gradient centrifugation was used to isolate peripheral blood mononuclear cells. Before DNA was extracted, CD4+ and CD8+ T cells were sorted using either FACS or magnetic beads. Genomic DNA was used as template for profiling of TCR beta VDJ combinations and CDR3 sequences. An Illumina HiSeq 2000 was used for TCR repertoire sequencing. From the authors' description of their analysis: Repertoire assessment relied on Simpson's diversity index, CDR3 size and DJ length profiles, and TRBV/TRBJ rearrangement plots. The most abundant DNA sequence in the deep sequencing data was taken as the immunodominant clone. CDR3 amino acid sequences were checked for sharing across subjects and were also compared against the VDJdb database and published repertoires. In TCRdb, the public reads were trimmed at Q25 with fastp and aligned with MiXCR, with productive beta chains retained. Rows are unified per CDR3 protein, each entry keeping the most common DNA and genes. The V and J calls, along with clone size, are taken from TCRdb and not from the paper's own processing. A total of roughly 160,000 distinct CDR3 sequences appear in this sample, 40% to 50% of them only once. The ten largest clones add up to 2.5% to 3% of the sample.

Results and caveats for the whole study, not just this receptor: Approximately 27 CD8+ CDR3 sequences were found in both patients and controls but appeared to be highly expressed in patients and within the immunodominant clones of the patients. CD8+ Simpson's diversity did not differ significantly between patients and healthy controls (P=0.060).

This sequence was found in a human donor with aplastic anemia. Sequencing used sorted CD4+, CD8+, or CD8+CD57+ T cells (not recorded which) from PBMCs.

The nucleotide sequence is TGCAGTGCAAGTGGTGGTTCCTACGAGCAGTACTTC. This codes for CSASGGSYEQYF. This sequence uses TRBV20-1 and TRBJ2-7, with no reliable assignment of the D segment. The cysteine opens and the phenylalanine closes a CDR3 of 12 amino acids. The sequence is cut down to CDR3 DNA, 36 bases in frame from base 1. From the germline V gene (reference sequence), CDR1 is DFQATT and CDR2 is SNEGSKA. The V end loses 6 bases and the J end loses 1 base, and a stretch of 10 bases separates them.